This TCR beta chain was identified during a study of PD-L1 blockade in urothelial cancer. Time point of the sample: pretreatment peripheral blood. Sample contribution per patient ranged from 1 to 8, covering pretreatment and on-treatment. Produced via immunoSEQ multiplex PCR; TCRdb's table is partial and in-frame only. The table has approximately 88,000 clones, 84% seen once. V lost 4 bases, J lost 7 bases, and 14 bases lay in between. This CDR3 is built from 15 residues. Germline lookup yields CDR1 MNHNS and CDR2 SASEGT. The chain uses TRBV6-1 and TRBJ1-6; unclear D gene. Sequencing used PBMCs, obtained around atezolizumab (anti-PD-L1) treatment. The clonotype comes from a man in his sixties with urothelial cancer. CDR3 nucleotides: TGTGCCAGCAGTGTTGAGACTGGTTGGAATTCACCCCTCCACTTT. Translating it yields CASSVETGWNSPLHF.